A single sample is the source of the 8 T cell receptor beta chains below, sequenced in a study of PD-1 blockade in classical Hodgkin lymphoma (TCRdb year 2020). Library preparation used the immunoSEQ multiplex PCR assay. TCRdb carries this immuneACCESS record with in-frame sequences only. Its versions omit some clonotypes, under half of them owing to an unresolved V gene in the studies checked, with the rest unexplained. For this sample the table gives about 150,000 clones, of which 78% were detected only once. The top ten constitute 9.2% of the sample. Explained via the paper, the time point label denotes: cycle 2 day 1 (C2D1) of nivolumab. All trial patients had relapsed after autologous stem cell transplantation, with cohorts A, B and C differing in prior brentuximab vedotin exposure. Material: peripheral blood mononuclear cells (PBMCs), obtained before the second cycle of nivolumab. Receptors originate from a human donor with classical Hodgkin lymphoma.

A few counts support this clone. V and J are TRBV7-2 and TRBJ1-5; TRBD1 might be the D (6 bases). Trimming took off 5 bases at V and 1 base at J, with 9 bases between the two ends. Germline CDR1 SGHTA, CDR2 FQGNSA. The CDR3 spans 14 residues. The CDR3 nucleotides are TGTGCCAGCAGCCCGGACAGAAGCAATCAGCCCCAGCATTTT. The encoded protein is CASSPDRSNQPQHF.

Here the CDR3 reads CSVVASRGRGECLIETQYF. DNA of the CDR3: TGCAGCGTTGTAGCATCCCGGGGGCGGGGGGAATGTTTGATTGAGACCCAGTACTTC. The chain is built from TRBV29-1 and TRBJ2-5, with 8 bases that match TRBD2. This CDR3 is 19 amino acids long. J lost 5 bases, V lost 4 bases, and 24 bases had no gene match. In germline, CDR1 is SQVTM, CDR2 ANQGSEA.

Worth noting for this clone: One end of the junction is discordant with germline, which a read error may explain. This same CDR3 is encoded by further DNA sequences in the sample. The chain has TRBV5-4 and TRBJ2-2; 7 nucleotides line up with TRBD1. Germline values: CDR1 SGHNT, CDR2 YYREEE (reference sequence). The CDR3 spans 14 residues. CDR3 in DNA: TGTGCCAGCAGTAGACAGGGAATCACCGGGGAACTGTTTTTT. Translation: CASSRQGITGELFF.

The chain employs TRBV27 and TRBJ1-3; D call uncertain. Germline V gene sequence: CDR1 MNHEY, CDR2 SMNVEV (reference sequence). This CDR3 has 11 residues. With 10 bases removed from V and 8 bases from J, the gap between germline ends came to 12 bases. The CDR3, as DNA: TGTGCCACCGGTTTCGGGCACACCATATATTTT. This translates into CATGFGHTIYF.

The rearrangement joins TRBV19 to TRBJ2-7; D may be TRBD1 (5 bases). The germline gives CDR1 LNHDA, CDR2 SQIVND (reference sequence). This CDR3 has 13 amino acids. Trimming removed 7 bases at V and 0 bases at J, with 10 bases between. The CDR3 region is CASTRQHSYEQYF. CDR3 DNA sequence: TGTGCCAGTACCAGACAGCACTCCTACGAGCAGTACTTC.

The chain employs TRBV19 and TRBJ1-5; D is perhaps TRBD1 (6 bases). V lost 5 bases, J lost 2 bases, and 10 bases lay in between. The CDR3 has 14 residues. The germline gives CDR1 LNHDA, CDR2 SQIVND (reference sequence). The CDR3 bases are TGTGCCAGTAGTGCGGGGGCTGGCAATCAGCCCCAGCATTTT. Its protein is CASSAGAGNQPQHF.

This clone was seen a few times. V and J are TRBV29-1 and TRBJ2-1, with D uncertain. Germline CDR1 is SQVTM and CDR2 is ANQGSEA. CDR3 length equals 14 residues. Trimming left V 3 bases short and J 5 bases short, with 14 bases between. The CDR3 coding sequence is TGCAGCGTTGATTCTCGCCTGAGCGACAATGAGCAGTTCTTC. It yields the protein CSVDSRLSDNEQFF.

The rearrangement uses TRBV5-6 and TRBJ2-7; TRBD1 might be the D (5 bases). CDR3 length: 15 amino acids. The germline V gene has CDR1 SGHDT and CDR2 YYEEEE. With 0 bases removed from V and 3 bases from J, the gap between germline ends came to 13 bases. The CDR3 here is CASSLAPTAYYEQYF. The DNA for the CDR3 is TGTGCCAGCAGCTTGGCCCCGACAGCCTACTACGAGCAGTACTTC.